Listed below are T cell receptor beta chains from one sample, sequenced in a study of T cells in Graves' hyperthyroidism and ophthalmopathy. TCRdb redid the calling of the multiplex PCR reads with MiXCR, one entry per CDR3 protein. The sample lists hundreds of thousands of distinct CDR3 sequences, roughly 15% seen once, with approximately 12% in the top ten. The sequencing sample was made of blood. All receptors come from a woman between 45 and 60 years old with Graves' ophthalmopathy. Both conserved end residues are part of each CDR3. D genes are given only for firm matches. Where a row states a size, it is once, few, many or the class of an expanded clone; other rows omit it.

d_gene | j_gene | abundance | v_gene | CDR3aa | CDR3nt
. | TRBJ1-1 | few | TRBV29-1 | CSVGSRGGSTEAFF | TGCAGCGTTGGTTCGAGGGGTGGGTCCACTGAAGCTTTCTTT
. | TRBJ1-1 | many | TRBV20-1 | CSARKGQPNTEAFF | TGCAGTGCTAGAAAGGGTCAGCCGAACACTGAAGCTTTCTTT
. | TRBJ2-7 | many | TRBV3-1 | CASSQDVGEQYF | TGTGCCAGCAGCCAAGATGTGGGCGAGCAGTACTTC
TRBD2 | TRBJ2-7 | many | TRBV20-1 | CSATSSGSSYEQYF | TGCAGTGCTACCTCTAGCGGGAGCAGCTACGAGCAGTACTTC
TRBD1 | TRBJ2-7 | many | TRBV27 | CASSLHGGTGEQYF | TGTGCCAGCAGTTTACACGGTGGGACAGGGGAGCAGTACTTC
TRBD1 | TRBJ1-2 | few | TRBV7-9 | CASSLGTGSKSGGYTF | TGTGCCAGCAGCTTGGGGACAGGATCTAAGAGTGGTGGCTACACCTTC
. | TRBJ2-2 | many | TRBV28 | CASSPHSETNTGELFF | TGTGCCAGCAGTCCCCACAGTGAAACGAACACCGGGGAGCTGTTTTTT
. | TRBJ2-7 | few | TRBV6-2/TRBV6-3 | CASSRTEGGWVYEQYF | TGTGCCAGCAGCCGAACCGAGGGTGGTTGGGTCTACGAGCAGTACTTC
. | TRBJ2-7 | many | TRBV20-1 | CSAPLGVSASEQYF | TGCAGTGCTCCCCTCGGGGTATCAGCATCCGAGCAGTACTTC
TRBD2 | TRBJ2-3 | few | TRBV10-3 | CAISGRAGGTTDTQYF | TGTGCCATCAGCGGGCGTGCGGGAGGGACCACAGATACGCAGTATTTT
. | TRBJ2-3 | few | TRBV29-1 | CSVVILLGDTQYF | TGCAGCGTTGTCATCTTACTGGGTGATACGCAGTATTTT
TRBD2 | TRBJ2-5 | . | TRBV15 | CATSRDLLAGETQYF | TGTGCCACCAGCAGAGATCTCCTAGCGGGAGAGACCCAGTACTTC
. | TRBJ2-3 | many | TRBV28 | CASSYGAGTQITDTQYF | TGTGCCAGCAGTTACGGGGCGGGCACACAAATCACAGATACGCAGTATTTT
. | TRBJ2-5 | many | TRBV28 | CASEGAWQETQYF | TGTGCCAGCGAGGGTGCCTGGCAAGAGACCCAGTACTTC
TRBD2 | TRBJ2-7 | . | TRBV5-6 | CASSWETSGRSYERYF | TGTGCCAGCAGCTGGGAAACTAGCGGGAGGTCCTACGAGCGGTACTTC
TRBD2 | TRBJ2-4 | . | TRBV10-3 | CAISESSGSGNIQYF | TGTGCCATCAGTGAGTCCAGCGGGAGCGGAAACATTCAGTACTTC
TRBD1 | TRBJ1-1 | many | TRBV2 | CASSEALFGTGDTEAFF | TGTGCCAGCAGTGAAGCGCTTTTCGGCACAGGGGACACTGAAGCTTTCTTT
. | TRBJ2-3 | . | TRBV29-1 | CSVRKRQVTDTQYF | TGCAGCGTTCGAAAACGACAGGTCACAGATACGCAGTATTTT
TRBD1 | TRBJ1-2 | many | TRBV18 | CASSPLGQGGDYGYTF | TGTGCCAGCTCACCACTTGGACAGGGCGGGGACTATGGCTACACCTTC
TRBD2 | TRBJ2-1 | . | TRBV20-1 | CSARNPLAGGAYNEQFF | TGCAGTGCTAGAAACCCTCTAGCGGGAGGCGCGTACAATGAGCAGTTCTTC
TRBD1 | TRBJ1-1 | many | TRBV7-3 | CASSEQGVDTEAFF | TGTGCCAGCAGCGAACAGGGGGTGGACACTGAAGCTTTCTTT
. | TRBJ2-1 | . | TRBV20-1 | CSASKRAVSSYNEQFF | TGCAGTGCTAGCAAAAGGGCGGTTAGCTCCTACAATGAGCAGTTCTTC
TRBD1 | TRBJ1-5 | few | TRBV19 | CASRTGGGGNQPQHF | TGTGCCAGCCGGACAGGGGGCGGGGGCAATCAGCCCCAGCATTTT
. | TRBJ1-1 | many | TRBV5-6 | CASSPIDRNTEAFF | TGTGCCAGCAGCCCGATCGACAGGAACACTGAAGCTTTCTTT
. | TRBJ2-7 | many | TRBV24-1 | CATSSGAHSYEQYF | TGTGCCACCAGTTCTGGGGCGCACTCCTACGAGCAGTACTTC
. | TRBJ2-1 | few | TRBV20-1 | CARGGRVLNEQFF | TGCGCGAGGGGGGGGAGGGTTCTTAATGAGCAGTTCTTC
TRBD2 | TRBJ2-7 | many | TRBV20-1 | CSALTSGRAYEQYF | TGCAGTGCTTTGACTAGCGGGAGGGCCTACGAGCAGTACTTC
. | TRBJ2-5 | . | TRBV5-1 | CASSLASGAETQYF | TGCGCCAGCAGCTTGGCCTCAGGGGCGGAGACCCAGTACTTC
TRBD2 | TRBJ2-2 | many | TRBV12-3/TRBV12-4 | CASSLHSGSYTGELFF | TGTGCCAGCAGCCTCCACAGCGGGAGCTATACCGGGGAGCTGTTTTTT
TRBD2 | TRBJ2-3 | . | TRBV28 | CASSLVLAGTDTQYF | TGTGCCAGCAGTCTTGTGCTAGCGGGCACAGATACGCAGTATTTT
. | TRBJ1-5 | few | TRBV11-2 | CASSRVGQPQHF | TGTGCCAGCAGCCGGGTAGGTCAGCCCCAGCATTTT
. | TRBJ2-2 | . | TRBV25-1 | CASSDLGAGELFF | TGTGCCAGCAGTGATTTGGGGGCCGGGGAGCTGTTTTTT
. | TRBJ2-2 | . | TRBV7-3 | CASRGNSGTGELFF | TGTGCCAGCAGGGGAAATAGCGGCACCGGGGAGCTGTTTTTT
TRBD2 | TRBJ2-7 | many | TRBV15 | CATSRDGTSNYEQYF | TGTGCCACCAGCAGAGACGGGACTAGCAACTACGAGCAGTACTTC
. | TRBJ2-3 | . | TRBV6-5 | CASSYSLSRTDTQYF | TGTGCCAGCAGTTACTCCCTATCTCGCACAGATACGCAGTATTTT
TRBD2 | TRBJ2-1 | . | TRBV4-1 | CASSQPSGGRARNEQFF | TGCGCCAGCAGCCAACCCTCGGGGGGGAGGGCCCGCAATGAGCAGTTCTTC
. | TRBJ2-7 | . | TRBV20-1 | CSAGDVAHPPTYEQYF | TGCAGTGCTGGAGATGTTGCGCATCCGCCTACCTACGAGCAGTACTTC
TRBD2 | TRBJ2-7 | . | TRBV27 | CASSLMASGFLEQYF | TGTGCCAGCAGTTTAATGGCTAGCGGATTTCTCGAGCAGTACTTC
TRBD2 | TRBJ2-1 | many | TRBV12-3/TRBV12-4 | CASSPGLAGVKHEQFF | TGTGCCAGCAGTCCGGGACTAGCGGGAGTTAAACATGAGCAGTTCTTC
. | TRBJ1-5 | . | TRBV28 | CASSGPGSSNQPQHF | TGTGCCAGCAGTGGTCCAGGCAGTAGCAATCAGCCCCAGCATTTT
TRBD1 | TRBJ2-7 | many | TRBV27 | CASSLASGTAYEQYF | TGTGCCAGCAGTTTAGCGTCCGGGACAGCTTACGAGCAGTACTTC
TRBD1 | TRBJ2-3 | many | TRBV6-2/TRBV6-3 | CASSLRDRVSDTQYF | TGTGCCAGCAGTCTTCGGGACAGGGTCTCAGATACGCAGTATTTT
. | TRBJ1-2 | many | TRBV12-3/TRBV12-4 | CASSEGIYGYTF | TGTGCCAGCAGCGAGGGCATCTATGGCTACACCTTC
TRBD2 | TRBJ2-3 | . | TRBV19 | CASSKRGLSDTQYF | TGTGCCAGTAGTAAGCGGGGACTCTCAGATACGCAGTATTTT
. | TRBJ1-1 | . | TRBV9 | CASSVGGMDWDTEAFF | TGTGCCAGCAGCGTAGGAGGGATGGATTGGGACACTGAAGCTTTCTTT
. | TRBJ1-1 | few | TRBV19 | CASSIRGYTEAFF | TGTGCCAGTAGTATCCGGGGGTACACTGAAGCTTTCTTT
TRBD1 | TRBJ2-5 | . | TRBV7-3 | CASSKRDSSIKYF | TGTGCCAGCAGCAAAAGGGACAGTTCTATTAAGTACTTC
. | TRBJ2-1 | many | TRBV7-9 | CASSLDADSYNEQFF | TGTGCCAGCAGCTTAGACGCAGACTCCTACAATGAGCAGTTCTTC
TRBD1 | TRBJ2-2 | many | TRBV9 | CASSVATGANTGELFF | TGTGCCAGCAGCGTGGCGACAGGGGCGAACACCGGGGAGCTGTTTTTT
. | TRBJ2-3 | few | TRBV6-1 | CASGRRGTDTQYF | TGTGCCAGCGGGAGAAGGGGGACAGATACGCAGTATTTT
TRBD1 | TRBJ2-5 | many | TRBV12-3/TRBV12-4 | CASSSGDRSQETQYF | TGTGCCAGCAGTTCAGGGGACAGATCCCAAGAGACCCAGTACTTC
TRBD2 | TRBJ2-2 | few | TRBV5-1 | CASRVNSGSYTGELFF | TGCGCCAGCAGAGTAAATAGCGGGAGTTACACCGGGGAGCTGTTTTTT
TRBD2 | TRBJ2-1 | . | TRBV7-3 | CASSPRTSGRTYNEQFF | TGTGCCAGCAGCCCCCGGACTAGCGGGAGGACTTACAATGAGCAGTTCTTC